This is a list of T cell receptor beta chains from one sample in a study of cytomegalovirus exposure and HLA in healthy donors. This table comes from immunoSEQ multiplex PCR, and its TCRdb copy is limited to in-frame clones, with some not included. The sample shows 210,000 or so clones, around 80% of them seen only once. Sequencing used PBMCs. Receptors were obtained from a man aged 18-30 years in good health and CMV-seronegative. Each CDR3 is given with its conserved first and last residue. A D gene is named only where the DNA matches it firmly. Some rows have no size entry. The others give once, few or many, or a class for an expanded clone.

d_call j_call cdr3_length clone_size v_call cdr3_nt cdr3_aa
- TRBJ2-3 17 - TRBV21-1 TGTGCCAGCAGCAAGGGGGCCGACAGGGATAGTCTGGATACGCAGTATTTT CASSKGADRDSLDTQYF
- TRBJ2-7 14 - TRBV28 TGTGCCGCGACCCTGCCGGGAACTCCCTACGAGCAGTACTTC CAATLPGTPYEQYF
- TRBJ2-7 17 - TRBV5-1 TGCGCCAGCAGCTTGGGAGTGCGGGACAGCCTATCCTACGAGCAGTACTTC CASSLGVRDSLSYEQYF
- TRBJ1-2 12 - TRBV30 TGTGCCTGGAGTCCAAAATCCTATGGCTACACCTTC CAWSPKSYGYTF
TRBD1 TRBJ1-2 12 once TRBV6-1 TGTGCCAGCAGTTCGACAGGGGAGGGCTGCACCTTC CASSSTGEGCTF
TRBD1 TRBJ2-3 13 - TRBV30 TGTGCCTGGGACAGGGGCTCGGTAGATACGCAGTATTTT CAWDRGSVDTQYF
- TRBJ2-5 14 - TRBV5-1 TGCGCCAGCAGCTTGGGACAGACCCAAGAGACCCAGTACTTC CASSLGQTQETQYF
TRBD1 TRBJ1-4 16 - TRBV4-1 TGCGCCAGCAGCCAAGGCAACAGGGGGGGTTACGAAAAACTGTTTTTT CASSQGNRGGYEKLFF
- TRBJ1-2 13 - TRBV9 TGTGCCAGCAGCGTTCAGGGTGGATATGGCTACACCTTC CASSVQGGYGYTF
- TRBJ2-2 14 - TRBV9 TGTGCCAGCAGCGCCACACTAGCTCCCGGGGAGCTGTTTTTT CASSATLAPGELFF
- TRBJ1-2 16 - TRBV9 TGTGCCAGCAGCGTAGACTTTGGGGGGATGGCCTATGGCTACACCTTC CASSVDFGGMAYGYTF
TRBD1 TRBJ1-1 13 - TRBV29-1 TGCAGCGGGGGACAGACCTTGAACACTGAAGCTTTCTTT CSGGQTLNTEAFF
TRBD1 TRBJ2-7 14 - TRBV10-2 TGCGCCAGCAGTGAGTTGGGGACAGGGTCCGAGCAGTACTTC CASSELGTGSEQYF
TRBD1 TRBJ1-1 12 - TRBV27 TGTGCCAGCAGTTTGGGACAGGGGATAGCTTTCTTT CASSLGQGIAFF
TRBD1 TRBJ2-1 14 - TRBV27 TGTGCCAGCAGTTCCGAGACAGGGTACAATGAGCAGTTCTTC CASSSETGYNEQFF
TRBD1 TRBJ2-1 16 few TRBV5-1 TGCGCCAGCAGCACGGACCAATCACGGACAGGCAGTGAGCAGTTCTTC CASSTDQSRTGSEQFF
TRBD1 TRBJ1-6 15 - TRBV27 TGTGCCAGCAGTAGGGACAGGGAATTTGCTAGTCCCCTCCACTTT CASSRDREFASPLHF
- TRBJ2-3 11 - TRBV10-3 TGTGCCGCCGCGAGCCCAGATACGCAGTATTTT CAAASPDTQYF
- TRBJ2-1 16 - TRBV1 TGCACCAGCAGCCAAGTTAGACTAGCGGGGAGGAATGAGCAGTTCTTC CTSSQVRLAGRNEQFF
TRBD1 TRBJ2-7 15 - TRBV7-9 TGTGCCAGCAGCTCGGGGCAGGACAGGGTCTACGAGCAGTACTTC CASSSGQDRVYEQYF
- TRBJ2-3 12 - TRBV10-2 TGCGCCAGCAGCTTCTGGGCGGATACGCAGTATTTT CASSFWADTQYF
TRBD2 TRBJ2-7 16 few TRBV7-3 TGTGCCAGCAGCTTACCCCCCTGGCGGGAGTCTGGCGAGCAGTACTTC CASSLPPWRESGEQYF
- TRBJ1-5 18 - TRBV11-2 TGTGCCAGCAGCTTAGATGGGACACGCCCGAATTACAATCAGCCCCAGCATTTT CASSLDGTRPNYNQPQHF
TRBD2 TRBJ2-1 17 - TRBV9 TGTGCCAGCAGCCCCCTCGTCCTAGCGGGAGGGGGTGGGGAGCAGTTCTTC CASSPLVLAGGGGEQFF
TRBD2 TRBJ2-1 15 - TRBV4-1 TGCGCCAGCAGCCAGGGGACTAGCGAGCTGAATGAGCAGTTCTTC CASSQGTSELNEQFF
TRBD1 TRBJ1-2 13 once TRBV25-1 TGTGCCAGCAGTTACAGGGGGTCGAGTGGCTACACCTTC CASSYRGSSGYTF
- TRBJ2-2 15 - TRBV18 TGTGCCAGCTCACCAACTACCCAAACCACCGGGGAGCTGTTTTTT CASSPTTQTTGELFF
TRBD2 TRBJ2-7 16 - TRBV7-9 TGTGCCAGCAGCTTAGGGTGGATAGCGGGGCAGGGCGAGCAGTACTTC CASSLGWIAGQGEQYF
- TRBJ1-5 13 - TRBV28 TGTGCCAGCAGTTTAAGCTACAATCAGCCCCAGCATTTT CASSLSYNQPQHF
- TRBJ1-5 12 - TRBV19 TGTGCCAGTAGAACCACAGGGACCCCCCAGCATTTT CASRTTGTPQHF
TRBD1 TRBJ1-2 15 - TRBV5-1 TGCGCCAGCAGCTGGGACAGGGCAACTAACTATGGCTACACCTTC CASSWDRATNYGYTF
- TRBJ2-1 18 - TRBV7-6 TGTGCCAGCAGCTTCGGGACTCCAAGCGCCCTAAGTGTGTATGAGCAGTTCTTC CASSFGTPSALSVYEQFF
- TRBJ2-7 12 - TRBV30 TGTGCCGGAAAGGCGGATTCCTACGAGCAGTACTTC CAGKADSYEQYF
- TRBJ2-7 14 once TRBV2 TGTGCCAGCAGCCCCGGGGGAAGCTCCTACGAGCAGTACTTC CASSPGGSSYEQYF
TRBD2 TRBJ2-7 14 - TRBV7-9 TGTGCCAGCAGCTTAGAGGGGACTAGCAGTGAGCAGTACTTC CASSLEGTSSEQYF
- TRBJ2-1 12 few TRBV10-1 TGCGCCAGCAGTGAGTCGGGGGGTGAGCAGTTCTTC CASSESGGEQFF
TRBD1 TRBJ1-1 15 - TRBV6-5 TGTGCCAGCAGTCGACAGGGGGCGTGGGGAACTGAAGCTTTCTTT CASSRQGAWGTEAFF
TRBD1 TRBJ2-7 14 - TRBV2 TGTGCCAGCTTGACAGGGTTAAGCTCCTACGAGCAGTACTTC CASLTGLSSYEQYF
- TRBJ2-2 17 - TRBV2 TGTGCCAGCAGTGAAGCGCTTCTGAGCGGAGCCACCGGGGAGCTGTTTTTT CASSEALLSGATGELFF
- TRBJ2-2 14 once TRBV19 TGTGCCAGTAGTATAGGAGGGGGGGCCGGGGAGCTGTTTTTT CASSIGGGAGELFF